The 10 T cell receptor beta chains in this list originate from one sample, sequenced in a study of early T cells in non-severe SARS-CoV-2 infection. TCRdb re-called the 5' RACE reads with MiXCR, one entry per CDR3 protein. The sample lists some 54,000 distinct CDR3 sequences; approximately 11% were seen once. Input material: whole blood. The receptors were sampled from an adult who was a healthcare worker with PCR-confirmed SARS-CoV-2 infection or an uninfected control (not recorded which).

This clonotype was counted ten times or more. This chain connects TRBV28 to TRBJ2-1; the D is unclear. The germline V and J ends were trimmed by 2 bases and 5 bases, with 13 bases remaining between them. CDR3 length: 15 residues. CDR1 is MDHEN, CDR2 SYDVKM, per germline. In DNA, the CDR3 is TGTGCCAGCAGTTTAGCTGGATTGTTCGACAATGAGCAGTTCTTC. Amino acids: CASSLAGLFDNEQFF.

Ten or more counts support this clonotype. V usage is TRBV29-1 and J usage is TRBJ2-7, with D possibly matching TRBD1 (6 bases). The CDR3 extends over 12 amino acids. Germline CDR1 reads SQVTM; CDR2 reads ANQGSEA. The V gene lost 6 bases and the J gene lost 0 bases, with 9 bases spanning the gap. Here the CDR3 reads CSVRDTSYEQYF. CDR3 nucleotides: TGCAGCGTCCGGGACACCTCCTACGAGCAGTACTTC.

This clonotype has only a few counts. This may arise from a read error, as a much more abundant clone is one base away. The J gene is TRBJ2-3, the V gene TRBV7-2; the D is unclear. The CDR3 has 11 amino acids. Trimming removed 5 bases at V and 7 bases at J, with 7 bases between. Germline CDR1 SGHTA, CDR2 FQGNSA. This chain's CDR3 is CASSPSHTQYF. CDR3 bases: TGTGCCAGCAGCCCCTCACATACGCAGTATTTT.

This clonotype was counted only a few times. The rearrangement joins TRBV7-8 to TRBJ2-7; D gene ambiguous. The germline V gene has CDR1 SGHVS and CDR2 FQNEAQ. The V and J ends lost 7 bases and 0 bases respectively, with 13 bases between them. The CDR3 is 14 amino acids. The CDR3 spells CASTSGVGSYEQYF. The DNA for the CDR3 is TGTGCCAGCACTTCGGGCGTGGGCTCCTACGAGCAGTACTTC.

The chain has TRBV7-2 and TRBJ1-2; 7 nucleotides match TRBD1. This CDR3 contains 14 residues. Germline CDR1 and CDR2: SGHTA and FQGNSA. V dropped 3 bases and J dropped 7; count of bases not matched to a gene: 8. In nucleotides, the CDR3 is TGTGCCAGCAGCTTCTCGGACAGGATCGGTGGCTACACCTTC. Translating it yields CASSFSDRIGGYTF. Based on the CDR3 plus reference TRBV7-2 and TRBJ1-2, the full variable domain is GAGVSQSPSNKVTEKGKDVELRCDPISGHTALYWYRQSLGQGLEFLIYFQGNSAPDKSGLPSDRFSAERTGGSVSTLTIQRTQQEDSAVYLCASSFSDRIGGYTFGSGTRLTVV.

The rearrangement joins TRBV4-1 to TRBJ2-7; no clear D. Germline CDR1 MGHRA, CDR2 YSYEKL. This CDR3 is built from 13 residues. V lost 8 bases to trimming and J lost 5 bases, with 16 bases between them. The CDR3 nucleotides read TGCGCCAGCGGCCGCTCCCTTGTAAACGAGCAGTACTTC. Translated, it gives CASGRSLVNEQYF.

As for this clonotype: This may be a read error, as it is one base from a much larger clone. The J gene is TRBJ2-3, the V gene TRBV6-5; possibly TRBD2 for D (6 bases). The CDR3 contains 14 residues. Trimming stripped 0 bases from V and 4 bases from J, with 8 bases between. CDR1 and CDR2 from the germline V gene are MNHEY and SVGAGI. This chain's CDR3 is CASSYSAGSDTQYF. CDR3 nucleotides: TGTGCCAGCAGTTACTCAGCGGGCTCAGATACGCAGTATTTT.

The J gene is TRBJ2-5, the V gene TRBV2; no definite D call. The V end lost 4 bases, the J end lost 6 bases, and 12 bases lay between the germline ends. There are 13 residues in the CDR3. CDR1 and CDR2 from the germline V gene are SNHLY and FYNNEI. CDR3 DNA: TGTGCCAGCAGTGCGGGCCCGCAAAAGACCCAGTACTTC. This encodes CASSAGPQKTQYF.

This clonotype came up many times. The chain links TRBV6-6 to TRBJ1-4; D is undetermined. The V gene lost 2 bases and the J gene lost 8 bases, with 9 bases spanning the gap. CDR1 and CDR2 from the germline V gene are MNHNY and SVGAGI (reference sequence). The CDR3 totals 13 residues. The CDR3 reads CASSYTESEKLFF. The CDR3 DNA reads as TGTGCCAGCAGTTACACGGAGAGCGAAAAACTGTTTTTT.

This clonotype was seen only a few times. V gene TRBV29-1 combines with J gene TRBJ1-2; D not certain. Germline assignment: CDR1 SQVTM and CDR2 ANQGSEA. The V and J ends lost 4 bases and 8 bases respectively, with 11 bases between them. This CDR3 is built from 11 residues. In nucleotides, the CDR3 is TGCAGCGTTGGTGAGGGAACGGGCTACACCTTC. Translated, it gives CSVGEGTGYTF.